What follows are 22 T cell receptor beta chains derived from one specimen sequenced in a study of cytomegalovirus exposure and HLA in healthy donors. 13 Jbeta primers and 60 Vbeta primers were used for the PCR. Using immunoSEQ multiplex PCR, the repertoire was profiled, and TCRdb retains in-frame clones only, with some absent. Of approximately 110,000 clones listed, roughly 70% are singletons. The sequenced sample consisted of PBMCs. These receptors were collected from a man between 40 and 49 years old in good health and CMV-seropositive.

The V call is TRBV13, the J call TRBJ2-5; 11 positions match TRBD2. The CDR3 totals 15 residues. The germline CDR1 and CDR2 sequences are PRHDT and FYEKMQ (reference sequence). V shed 0 bases, J shed 4 bases, and the junction held 1 base outside the gene matches. This CDR3 reads CASSLGLAGGETQYF. The CDR3 bases are TGTGCCAGCAGCTTAGGCCTAGCGGGAGGAGAGACCCAGTACTTC.

This rearrangement joins TRBV5-5 to TRBJ2-7, with 8 positions matching TRBD2. The CDR3 sequence is 14 residues long. Germline lookup yields CDR1 SGHKS and CDR2 YYEKEE (reference sequence). The V segment lost 1 base and the J segment 3 bases; nucleotides outside the gene matches: 3. CDR3 loop: CASSLNGGGYEQYV. The CDR3 region has the DNA TGTGCCAGCAGCTTGAACGGGGGGGGCTACGAGCAGTACGTC.

The chain couples TRBV29-1 to TRBJ2-1; TRBD1 might be the D (5 bases). Trimming stripped 3 bases from V and 6 bases from J, with 12 bases between. The germline V gene has CDR1 SQVTM and CDR2 ANQGSEA. The CDR3 covers 13 residues. CDR3 amino acids: CSVDARDFNEQFF. DNA for the CDR3: TGCAGCGTTGACGCCAGGGATTTCAATGAGCAGTTCTTC.

This clone was seen only a few times. V usage is TRBV30 and J usage is TRBJ2-5; TRBD2 aligns across 9 bases. Germline-derived CDR1 and CDR2 are GTSNPN and SVGIG (reference sequence). The CDR3 totals 14 residues. The V and J ends lost 2 bases and 2 bases, in that order; junction bases with no gene match: 3. The CDR3 bases are TGTGCCTGGAGTATCACTAGCGGGCAAGAGACCCAGTACTTC. Protein sequence: CAWSITSGQETQYF.

This sequence joins TRBV27 and TRBJ2-7; 7 nucleotides align to TRBD1. The CDR3 is 13 amino acids. V was clipped by 6 bases and J by 2 bases; unmatched bases: 4. The germline CDR1 and CDR2 sequences are MNHEY and SMNVEV (reference sequence). The CDR3 DNA reads as TGTGCCAGCAGCCTCAGGGGGACCTACGAGCAGTACTTC. Translated, it gives CASSLRGTYEQYF.

This sequence joins TRBV5-8 and TRBJ2-7, with 8 nucleotides matching TRBD2. Looked up from germline, CDR1 is SGHTS and CDR2 is YDEGEE. The CDR3 has 16 amino acids. The V and J ends lost 4 bases and 3 bases, in that order; junction bases with no gene match: 12. The CDR3 sequence is CASSAASGLVNYEQYV. The DNA of the CDR3 is TGTGCCAGCAGCGCTGCCTCGGGACTAGTGAACTACGAGCAGTACGTC.

The chain employs TRBV7-3 and TRBJ2-1, with 10 bases aligning to TRBD2. V lost 4 bases, J lost 6 bases, and 6 bases stayed unmatched. CDR1 is SGHTA, CDR2 FQGTGA, per germline. This CDR3 is built from 15 residues. The CDR3 spells CASSSLAGAGNEQFF. The CDR3 nucleotides read TGTGCCAGCAGCTCTCTAGCGGGAGCAGGCAATGAGCAGTTCTTC. Looking up the rest from reference TRBV7-3 and TRBJ2-1 gives the full variable domain: GAGVSQTPSNKVTEKGKYVELRCDPISGHTALYWYRQSLGQGPEFLIYFQGTGAADDSGLPNDRFFAVRPEGSVSTLKIQRTERGDSAVYLCASSSLAGAGNEQFFGPGTRLTVL.

The chain carries TRBV4-3 and TRBJ2-3; D is uncertain. The germline CDR1 and CDR2 sequences are LGHNA and YSLEER. V lost 1 base and J 9 bases, leaving 14 bases between the germline ends. The CDR3 length is 14 residues. The CDR3 loop is CASSQGLDPGTQYF. CDR3 sequence (DNA): TGCGCCAGCAGCCAAGGGCTGGATCCCGGGACGCAGTATTTT.

This clone was seen only once. The same CDR3 can be traced to other DNA sequences in this sample. The J gene is TRBJ2-1, the V gene TRBV9, with 10 positions matching TRBD2. CDR1 SGDLS and CDR2 YYNGEE come from the germline V gene. The CDR3 is 15 amino acids. With V trimmed by 2 bases and J by 7 bases, 6 bases remained unmatched. CDR3 coding DNA: TGTGCCAGCAGCGTCAGCGGGAGGGCCGGGAATGAGCAGTTCTTC. Its translation: CASSVSGRAGNEQFF.

The chain joins TRBV27 to TRBJ2-1; D unclear. This CDR3 has 13 amino acids. Germline V CDR1 and CDR2: MNHEY, SMNVEV (reference sequence). Trimming shortened V by 0 bases and J by 9 bases, and 9 bases separated the two germline ends. The chain's CDR3 is CASSLSDYSEQFF. The CDR3 DNA is TGTGCCAGCAGTTTATCTGATTATAGTGAGCAGTTCTTC.

V gene TRBV27 combines with J gene TRBJ2-3; 9 bases match TRBD2. The V gene's germline CDR1 is MNHEY and CDR2 SMNVEV (reference sequence). The CDR3 contains 15 residues. The ends lost 4 bases at V and 3 bases at J; junction bases unmatched: 5. The CDR3 protein is CASSYSGSKTDTQYF. The CDR3 DNA sequence: TGTGCCAGCAGTTATAGCGGGAGTAAAACAGATACGCAGTATTTT.

This clone appeared a few times. The J gene is TRBJ2-7, the V gene TRBV6-5; D is perhaps TRBD2 (5 bases). CDR3 size: 13 residues. Per germline, CDR1 MNHEY and CDR2 SVGAGI. The V and J ends lost 2 bases and 6 bases respectively, with 11 bases between them. Here the CDR3 DNA reads TGTGCCAGCAGTTACGAGGTAGAGGGCGAGCAGTACGTC. Protein: CASSYEVEGEQYV.

This clone was counted once. The rearrangement joins TRBV29-1 to TRBJ2-7; TRBD1 agrees at 12 bases. V lost 6 bases, J lost 6 bases, and 6 bases stayed unmatched. CDR3 length equals 13 residues. Germline loops: CDR1 SQVTM, CDR2 ANQGSEA. The CDR3 DNA sequence: TGCAGCGTAGAGGGACAGGGGGCGGGCGAGCAGTACTTC. It translates to CSVEGQGAGEQYF.

J is TRBJ1-2 and V is TRBV11-2; D perhaps matches TRBD1 (5 bases). Germline assignment: CDR1 SGHAT and CDR2 FQNNGV. Trimming cost V 4 bases and J 6 bases, with 15 bases left between them. The CDR3 has 14 residues. CDR3 DNA sequence: TGTGCCAGCAGCTCTGGACAAGCTTGGAATGGCTACACCTTC. The encoded protein is CASSSGQAWNGYTF.

This sequence joins TRBV6-6 and TRBJ2-7; D possibly corresponds to TRBD2 (5 bases). The germline CDR1 and CDR2 sequences are MNHNY and SVGAGI (reference sequence). The CDR3 sequence is 13 residues long. CDR3 DNA: TGTGCGCATCAGGCGGGCGGCCAAAGGGAGCAGTACTTC. This sequence encodes CAHQAGGQREQYF.

This clone occurred a few times. The chain couples TRBV10-1 to TRBJ2-1; 7 bases are a match to TRBD2. The CDR3 loop spans 13 amino acids. V lost 4 bases and J lost 7; bases outside the gene matches: 4. Per germline, CDR1 WNHNN and CDR2 SYGVQD (reference sequence). CDR3 nucleotide sequence: TGCGCCAGCAGTGGAGGACTAGTAAATGAGCAGTTCTTC. Translation: CASSGGLVNEQFF.

This clone turned up a few times. V gene TRBV27 combines with J gene TRBJ2-7, with unresolved D. Germline CDR1 MNHEY, CDR2 SMNVEV (reference sequence). V dropped 5 bases and J dropped 3 bases, with 11 bases sitting between them. CDR3 length: 13 amino acids. CDR3 sequence: CASSPGLSYEQYF. Written as DNA, the CDR3 is TGTGCCAGCAGTCCCGGTTTAAGCTACGAGCAGTACTTC.

The chain combines TRBV6-5 with TRBJ1-5; TRBD1 matches 7 bases. The CDR3 covers 15 residues. Germline CDR1 is MNHEY and CDR2 is SVGAGI. V dropped 1 base and J dropped 4; count of bases not matched to a gene: 4. CDR3 sequence reads: CASSYWPGGNQPQHF. DNA for the CDR3: TGTGCCAGCAGTTACTGGCCAGGGGGTAATCAGCCCCAGCATTTT.

This rearrangement joins TRBV27 to TRBJ2-7; 9 nucleotides align to TRBD2. V shed 6 bases, J shed 6 bases, and the junction held 6 bases outside the gene matches. CDR1 and CDR2 from the germline V gene are MNHEY and SMNVEV (reference sequence). The CDR3 is 13 residues long. CDR3 in DNA: TGTGCCAGCAGCTCCCAAGCGGGGGGCGAGCAGTACTTC. This translates into CASSSQAGGEQYF.

The gene calls are TRBV30 and TRBJ2-3, with TRBD1 matching 8 bases. There are 15 residues in the CDR3. Germline CDR1 and CDR2: GTSNPN and SVGIG (reference sequence). V shed 2 bases, J shed 5 bases, and the junction held 9 bases outside the gene matches. The CDR3 region is CAWSNTGGVVDTQYF. CDR3 in DNA: TGTGCCTGGAGTAACACAGGGGGAGTTGTAGATACGCAGTATTTT. The full variable domain, completed using reference TRBV30 and TRBJ2-3, is SQTIHQWPATLVQPVGSPLSLECTVEGTSNPNLYWYRQAAGRGLQLLFYSVGIGQISSEVPQNLSASRPQDRQFILSSKKLLLSDSGFYLCAWSNTGGVVDTQYFGPGTRLTVL.

V usage is TRBV9 and J usage is TRBJ2-1; 8 bases line up with TRBD2. The germline V gene encodes CDR1 SGDLS and CDR2 YYNGEE. With V trimmed by 1 base and J by 5 bases, 2 bases remained unmatched. The CDR3 totals 14 residues. CDR3 DNA sequence: TGTGCCAGCAGCGTAAGCGGGGGCAACAATGAGCAGTTCTTC. Translation: CASSVSGGNNEQFF. Variable domain in full (rest from reference TRBV9 and TRBJ2-1): DSGVTQTPKHLITATGQRVTLRCSPRSGDLSVYWYQQSLDQGLQFLIQYYNGEERAKGNILERFSAQQFPDLHSELNLSSLELGDSALYFCASSVSGGNNEQFFGPGTRLTVL.

J is TRBJ1-2 and V is TRBV29-1; possible D gene TRBD1, 6 bases. Trimming removed 4 bases from V and 2 bases from J, with 14 bases in between. This CDR3 has 14 amino acids. In germline, CDR1 is SQVTM, CDR2 ANQGSEA. CDR3 loop: CSVGSSRGNYGYTF. The CDR3 DNA follows: TGCAGCGTTGGATCCTCCAGGGGAAACTATGGCTACACCTTC.